This T cell receptor beta chain was sequenced for a study of T cell repertoires and HLA-DP antigens. Measured with immunoSEQ multiplex PCR; TCRdb has only the in-frame clones, and not every one. This sample carries 65,000 to 95,000 clones, over 75% of them seen once, and the ten largest clones take around 1.6%. Study-level points and caveats: Total CD4+ responders were stimulated by HeLa antigen-presenting cells. Sorted CD137+ clonality was approximately 0.42 for both alloantigens, versus about 0.043 pre-culture.

This CDR3 contains 14 residues. Germline lookup yields CDR1 LNHDA and CDR2 SQIVND (reference sequence). The V end was cut by 5 bases, the J end by 7 bases, with 17 bases between. Remarks on this clone: Antigen unknown.

CD4+ T cells, purified by negative selection, averaged roughly 98% purity. The chain recombines TRBV19 with TRBJ1-1, with D possibly matching TRBD1 (5 bases). Sequencing was performed on CD4+ T cells from PBMCs. This clonotype was sampled from a man in his 60s in good health and CMV-seronegative. CDR3 DNA sequence: TGTGCCAGTAGTGTGACAGAGCCTGCCGGTGAAGCTTTCTTT. Protein sequence: CASSVTEPAGEAFF.